This TCR beta chain is from a study of blood T cell repertoires in COVID-19. Study details: Nucleic acid was either cDNA or gDNA, and it came from T cells, B-cell-depleted T cells, or PBMCs.

Sequencing was performed with immunoSEQ multiplex PCR; in TCRdb, only in-frame clones are kept and a portion is missing. Among a few hundred thousand clones listed, about 85% were seen once. Residents of around 24 US areas, aged roughly 18 to 89 years, made up the participants. V lost 3 bases and J lost 4, with 14 bases in between. Germline loops: CDR1 SGDLS, CDR2 YYNGEE. The CDR3 loop spans 15 amino acids. This clone was detected once. Specimen: PBMCs or T cells enriched from blood (not recorded which). The sequence was collected from a woman aged 55-69 years who had recovered from COVID-19. J is TRBJ1-5 and V is TRBV9; D might be TRBD1 (5 bases). The CDR3 is CASSALGHLNQPQHF. The CDR3 DNA sequence: TGTGCCAGCAGCGCCCTCGGACATCTAAATCAGCCCCAGCATTTT.